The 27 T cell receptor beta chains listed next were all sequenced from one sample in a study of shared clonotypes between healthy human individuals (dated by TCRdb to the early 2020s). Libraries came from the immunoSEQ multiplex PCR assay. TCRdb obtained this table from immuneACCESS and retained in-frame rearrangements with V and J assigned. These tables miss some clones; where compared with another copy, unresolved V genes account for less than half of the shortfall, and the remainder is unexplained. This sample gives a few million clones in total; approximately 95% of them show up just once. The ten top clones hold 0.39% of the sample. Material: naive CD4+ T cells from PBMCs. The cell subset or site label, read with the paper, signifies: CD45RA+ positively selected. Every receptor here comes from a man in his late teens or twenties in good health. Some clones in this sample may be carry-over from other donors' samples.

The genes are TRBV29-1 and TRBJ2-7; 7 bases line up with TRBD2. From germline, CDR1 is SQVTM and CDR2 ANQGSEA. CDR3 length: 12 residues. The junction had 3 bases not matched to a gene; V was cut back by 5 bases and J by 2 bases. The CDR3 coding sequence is TGCAGCGTTCTTGGGGGGGCCTACGAGCAGTACTTC. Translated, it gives CSVLGGAYEQYF.

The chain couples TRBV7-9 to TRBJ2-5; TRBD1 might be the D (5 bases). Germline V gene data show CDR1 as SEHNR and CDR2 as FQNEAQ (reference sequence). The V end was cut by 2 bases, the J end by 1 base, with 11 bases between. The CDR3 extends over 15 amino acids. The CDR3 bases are TGTGCCAGCAGCTTACGAACAGGTACCCAAGAGACCCAGTACTTC. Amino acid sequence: CASSLRTGTQETQYF.

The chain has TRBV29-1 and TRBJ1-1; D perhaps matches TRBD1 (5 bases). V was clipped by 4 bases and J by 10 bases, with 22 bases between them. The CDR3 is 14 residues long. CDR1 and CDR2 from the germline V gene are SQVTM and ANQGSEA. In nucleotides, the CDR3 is TGCAGCGTTGCTCTCCGGGGGGTACTGGACTCAGCTTTCTTT. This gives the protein CSVALRGVLDSAFF.

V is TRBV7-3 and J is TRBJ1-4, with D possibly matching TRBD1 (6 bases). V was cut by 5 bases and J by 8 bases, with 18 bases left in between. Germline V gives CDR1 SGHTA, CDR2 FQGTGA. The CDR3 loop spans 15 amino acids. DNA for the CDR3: TGTGCCAGCAGCCCCAGGGGTGGGTTTGGGGAAAAACTGTTTTTT. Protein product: CASSPRGGFGEKLFF.

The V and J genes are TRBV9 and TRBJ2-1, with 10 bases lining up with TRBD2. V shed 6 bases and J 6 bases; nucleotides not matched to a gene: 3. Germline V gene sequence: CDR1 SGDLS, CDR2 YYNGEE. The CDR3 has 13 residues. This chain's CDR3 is CASNLAGGNEQFF. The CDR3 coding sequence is TGTGCCAGCAACTTAGCGGGAGGCAATGAGCAGTTCTTC.

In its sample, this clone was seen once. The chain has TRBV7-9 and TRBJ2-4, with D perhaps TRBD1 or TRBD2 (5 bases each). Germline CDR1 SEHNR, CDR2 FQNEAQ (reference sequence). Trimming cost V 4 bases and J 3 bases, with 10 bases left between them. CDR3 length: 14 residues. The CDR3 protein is CASSYRDGKNIQYF. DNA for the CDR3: TGTGCCAGCAGCTACCGGGACGGCAAAAACATTCAGTACTTC. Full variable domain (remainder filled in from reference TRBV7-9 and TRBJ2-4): DTGVSQNPRHKITKRGQNVTFRCDPISEHNRLYWYRQTLGQGPEFLTYFQNEAQLEKSRLLSDRFSAERPKGSFSTLEIQRTEQGDSAMYLCASSYRDGKNIQYFGAGTRLSVL.

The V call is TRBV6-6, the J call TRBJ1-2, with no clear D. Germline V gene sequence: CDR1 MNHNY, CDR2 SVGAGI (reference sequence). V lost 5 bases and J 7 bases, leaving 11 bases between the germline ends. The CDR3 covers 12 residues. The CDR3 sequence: CASSHKRSGYTF. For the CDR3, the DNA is TGTGCCAGCAGTCACAAGAGGAGTGGCTACACCTTC.

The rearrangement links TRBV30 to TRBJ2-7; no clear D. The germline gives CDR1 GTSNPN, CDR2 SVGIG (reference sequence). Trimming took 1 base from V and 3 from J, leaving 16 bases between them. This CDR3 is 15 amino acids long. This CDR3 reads CAWSAPSFGDYEQYF. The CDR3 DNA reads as TGTGCCTGGAGTGCCCCATCCTTTGGTGACTACGAGCAGTACTTC.

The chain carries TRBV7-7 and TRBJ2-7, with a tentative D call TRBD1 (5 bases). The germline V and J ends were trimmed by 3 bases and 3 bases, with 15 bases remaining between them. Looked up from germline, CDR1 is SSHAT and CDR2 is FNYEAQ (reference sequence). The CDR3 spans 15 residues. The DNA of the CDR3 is TGTGCCAGCAGCTTTGGAGTAGGGGTCCACTACGAGCAGTACTTC. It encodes CASSFGVGVHYEQYF. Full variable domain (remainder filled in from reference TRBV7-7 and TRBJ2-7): GAGVSQSPRYKVTKRGQDVTLRCDPISSHATLYWYQQALGQGPEFLTYFNYEAQPDKSGLPSDRFSAERPEGSISTLTIQRTEQRDSAMYRCASSFGVGVHYEQYFGPGTRLTVT.

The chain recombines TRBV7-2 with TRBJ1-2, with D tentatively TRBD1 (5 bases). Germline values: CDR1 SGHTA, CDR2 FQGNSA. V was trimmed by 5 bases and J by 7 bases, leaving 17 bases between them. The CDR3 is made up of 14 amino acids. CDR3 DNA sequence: TGTGCCAGCAGCATCGGTATGGGGGAGGGTGGCTACACCTTC. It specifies CASSIGMGEGGYTF. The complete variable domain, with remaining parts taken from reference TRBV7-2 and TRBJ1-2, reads GAGVSQSPSNKVTEKGKDVELRCDPISGHTALYWYRQSLGQGLEFLIYFQGNSAPDKSGLPSDRFSAERTGGSVSTLTIQRTQQEDSAVYLCASSIGMGEGGYTFGSGTRLTVV.

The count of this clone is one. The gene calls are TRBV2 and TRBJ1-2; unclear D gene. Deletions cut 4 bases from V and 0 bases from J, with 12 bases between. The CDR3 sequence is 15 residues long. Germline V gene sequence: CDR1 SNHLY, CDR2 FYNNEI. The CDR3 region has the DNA TGTGCCAGCAGTGGCAAGGCTCGCACTAACTATGGCTACACCTTC. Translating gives CASSGKARTNYGYTF.

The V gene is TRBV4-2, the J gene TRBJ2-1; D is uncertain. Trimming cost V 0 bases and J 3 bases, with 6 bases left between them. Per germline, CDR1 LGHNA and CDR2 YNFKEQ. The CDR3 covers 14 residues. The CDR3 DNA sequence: TGTGCCAGCAGCCAAGATGGAGTCTACAATGAGCAGTTCTTC. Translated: CASSQDGVYNEQFF.

CDR3 sequence (DNA): TGTGCCAGCAGCGGGACACAGGGAAACACCATATATTTT. The encoded protein is CASSGTQGNTIYF. This chain links TRBV11-2 with TRBJ1-3; tentative D call: TRBD1 (6 bases). In germline, CDR1 is SGHAT, CDR2 FQNNGV. This CDR3 has 13 residues. Trimming left V 5 bases short and J 4 bases short, with 9 bases between.

In nucleotides, the CDR3 is TGCGCCAGCAGCCAAGATGTTGGGCTAGCGGGGCGCAATGAGCAGTTCTTC. Translation: CASSQDVGLAGRNEQFF. The J gene is TRBJ2-1, the V gene TRBV4-3, with 9 bases aligning to TRBD2. This CDR3 is built from 17 residues. Germline assignment: CDR1 LGHNA and CDR2 YSLEER. V shed 0 bases and J 6 bases; nucleotides not matched to a gene: 9.

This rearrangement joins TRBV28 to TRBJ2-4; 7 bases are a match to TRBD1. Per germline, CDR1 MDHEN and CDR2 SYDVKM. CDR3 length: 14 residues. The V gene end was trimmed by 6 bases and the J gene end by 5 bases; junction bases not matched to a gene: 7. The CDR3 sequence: CASRAPGQQNIQYF. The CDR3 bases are TGTGCCAGCAGGGCCCCGGGACAGCAAAACATTCAGTACTTC.

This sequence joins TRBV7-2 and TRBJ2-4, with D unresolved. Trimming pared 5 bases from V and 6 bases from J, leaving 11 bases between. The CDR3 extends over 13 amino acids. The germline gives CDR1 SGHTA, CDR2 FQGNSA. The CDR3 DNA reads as TGTGCCAGCAGCCCGACCCGACTAAACATTCAGTACTTC. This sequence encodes CASSPTRLNIQYF. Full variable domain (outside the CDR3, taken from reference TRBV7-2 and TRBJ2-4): GAGVSQSPSNKVTEKGKDVELRCDPISGHTALYWYRQSLGQGLEFLIYFQGNSAPDKSGLPSDRFSAERTGGSVSTLTIQRTQQEDSAVYLCASSPTRLNIQYFGAGTRLSVL.

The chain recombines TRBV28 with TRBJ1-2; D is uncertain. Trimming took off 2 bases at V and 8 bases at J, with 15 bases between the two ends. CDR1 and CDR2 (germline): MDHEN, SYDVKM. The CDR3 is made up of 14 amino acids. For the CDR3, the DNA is TGTGCCAGCAGTTTAGTTGGGCACGGAGACGGCTACACCTTC. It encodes CASSLVGHGDGYTF.

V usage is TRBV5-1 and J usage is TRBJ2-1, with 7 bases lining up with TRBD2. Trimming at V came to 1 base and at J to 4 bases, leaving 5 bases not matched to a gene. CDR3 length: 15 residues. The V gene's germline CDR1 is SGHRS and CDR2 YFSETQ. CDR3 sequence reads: CASSLKAAGYNEQFF. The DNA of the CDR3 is TGCGCCAGCAGCTTGAAGGCAGCGGGGTACAATGAGCAGTTCTTC. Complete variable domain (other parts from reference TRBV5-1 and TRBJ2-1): KAGVTQTPRYLIKTRGQQVTLSCSPISGHRSVSWYQQTPGQGLQFLFEYFSETQRNKGNFPGRFSGRQFSNSRSEMNVSTLELGDSALYLCASSLKAAGYNEQFFGPGTRLTVL.

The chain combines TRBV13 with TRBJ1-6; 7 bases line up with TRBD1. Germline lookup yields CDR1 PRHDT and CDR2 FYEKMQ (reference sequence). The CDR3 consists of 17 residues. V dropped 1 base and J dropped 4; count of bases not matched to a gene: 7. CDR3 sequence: CASSLAGGSLYNSPLHF. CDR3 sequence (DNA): TGTGCCAGCAGCTTAGCAGGGGGGTCTTTGTATAATTCACCCCTCCACTTT.

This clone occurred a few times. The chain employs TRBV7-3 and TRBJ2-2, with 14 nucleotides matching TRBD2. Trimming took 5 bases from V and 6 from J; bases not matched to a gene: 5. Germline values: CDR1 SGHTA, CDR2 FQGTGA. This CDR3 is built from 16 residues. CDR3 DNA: TGTGCCAGCAGCCCACGGGGACTAGCGGGAGCCGGGGAGCTGTTTTTT. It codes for CASSPRGLAGAGELFF. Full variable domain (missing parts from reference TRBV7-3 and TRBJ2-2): GAGVSQTPSNKVTEKGKYVELRCDPISGHTALYWYRQSLGQGPEFLIYFQGTGAADDSGLPNDRFFAVRPEGSVSTLKIQRTERGDSAVYLCASSPRGLAGAGELFFGEGSRLTVL.

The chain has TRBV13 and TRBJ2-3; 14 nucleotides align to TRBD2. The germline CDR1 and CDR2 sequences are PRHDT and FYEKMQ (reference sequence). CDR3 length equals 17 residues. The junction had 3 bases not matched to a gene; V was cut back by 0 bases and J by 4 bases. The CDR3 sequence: CASSLGLGLAGADTQYF. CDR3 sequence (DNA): TGTGCCAGCAGCTTAGGTCTGGGACTAGCGGGAGCAGATACGCAGTATTTT.

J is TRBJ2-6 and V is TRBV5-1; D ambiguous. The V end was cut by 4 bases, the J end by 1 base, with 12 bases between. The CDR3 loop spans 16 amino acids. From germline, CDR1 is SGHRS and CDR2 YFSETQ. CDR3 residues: CASSPQSRSGANVLTF. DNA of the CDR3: TGCGCCAGCAGCCCACAAAGCAGATCTGGGGCCAACGTCCTGACTTTC.

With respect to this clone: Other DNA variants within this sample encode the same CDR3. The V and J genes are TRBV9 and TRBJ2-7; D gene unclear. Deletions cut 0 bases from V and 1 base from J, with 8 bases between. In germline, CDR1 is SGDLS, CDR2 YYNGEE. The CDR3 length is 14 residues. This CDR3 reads CASSVGVGSYEQYF. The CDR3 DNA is TGTGCCAGCAGCGTAGGGGTGGGGTCCTACGAGCAGTACTTC.

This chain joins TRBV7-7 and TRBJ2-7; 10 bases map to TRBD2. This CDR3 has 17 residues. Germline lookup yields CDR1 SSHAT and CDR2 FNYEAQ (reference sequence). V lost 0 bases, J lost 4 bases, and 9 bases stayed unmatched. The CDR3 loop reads CASSLAPTGSGGYEQYF. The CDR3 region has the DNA TGTGCCAGCAGCTTAGCGCCCACTGGTAGCGGGGGGTACGAGCAGTACTTC.

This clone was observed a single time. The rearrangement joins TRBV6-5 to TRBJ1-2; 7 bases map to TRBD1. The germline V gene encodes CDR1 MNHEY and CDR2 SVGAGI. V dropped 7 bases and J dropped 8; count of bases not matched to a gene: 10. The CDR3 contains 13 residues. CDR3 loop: CASIGTALSGYTF. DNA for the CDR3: TGTGCCAGCATAGGGACAGCACTCTCCGGCTACACCTTC.

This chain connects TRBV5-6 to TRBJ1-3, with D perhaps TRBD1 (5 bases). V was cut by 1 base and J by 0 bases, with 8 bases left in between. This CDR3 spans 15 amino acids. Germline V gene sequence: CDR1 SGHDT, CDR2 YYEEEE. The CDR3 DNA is TGTGCCAGCAGCTTGCGACAGATCTCTGGAAACACCATATATTTT. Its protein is CASSLRQISGNTIYF.

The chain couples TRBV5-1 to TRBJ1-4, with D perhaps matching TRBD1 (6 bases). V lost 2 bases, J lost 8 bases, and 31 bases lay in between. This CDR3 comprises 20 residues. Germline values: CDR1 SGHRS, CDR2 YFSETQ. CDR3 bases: TGCGCCAGCAGCTTTTTCGGTCCTATGGGGGGCGACCCCTCTGGGGAAAAACTGTTTTTT. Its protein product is CASSFFGPMGGDPSGEKLFF.